This T cell receptor beta chain is drawn from a study of T cell repertoires in cytomegalovirus infection. About the study: Evidence of both CMV infection and a matching HLA type came from public TCR beta signatures.

Overall study findings and caveats: Cumulative frequency (of public TCR beta family members) identified carriers of CMV plus the relevant HLA. HLA-C-restricted CMV clonotypes gave the most frequent clonotype in two of eight donors.

TCRdb processed the reads anew with MiXCR; each CDR3 protein has one entry. Of 310,000 or so distinct CDR3 sequences in the sample, under 20% were seen once. In its sample, this clonotype was seen a few times. The antigen remains undetermined. Because the CDR3's place on the DNA is in doubt, the DNA is left out and the CDR3 is given as listed by TCRdb. A total of 13 residues make up the CDR3, ends included. Germline-derived CDR1 and CDR2 are DFQATT and SNEGSKA (reference sequence). The clonotype comes from a human donor in good health (CMV status not recorded). Some clones in this sample may be carry-over from other donors' samples. Sequenced: PBMCs. The chain recombines TRBV20-1 with TRBJ2-5; the listed D gene, TRBD2, was not tested against the DNA. CDR3 amino acids: CSAAVLAGETQYF.